Each of the 30 T cell receptor beta chains below was sequenced from the same sample in a study of T cell changes during pregnancy in multiple sclerosis. Generated by immunoSEQ multiplex PCR, the TCRdb table keeps only in-frame clones and is missing some. The sample holds some 57,000 clones, around 89% seen once. The source material was peripheral blood, sampled in the first trimester of pregnancy. The receptor set was obtained from a female donor in good health, enrolled as a control in a pregnancy study.

The rearrangement joins TRBV29-1 to TRBJ2-7, with D hard to call. Between the trimmed V and J ends, which lost 0 bases and 4 bases, there was a span of 10 bases. The CDR3 is made up of 13 amino acids. CDR1 is SQVTM, CDR2 ANQGSEA, per germline. The CDR3 coding sequence is TGCAGCGTTGAAGATTGGCCGAGGTACGAGCAGTACTTC. It is translated as CSVEDWPRYEQYF.

The chain employs TRBV29-1 and TRBJ1-1; 7 bases are a match to TRBD1. J was trimmed by 2 bases and V by 6 bases; bases with no gene match: 6. This CDR3 is 13 amino acids long. Germline V gene data show CDR1 as SQVTM and CDR2 as ANQGSEA. CDR3 nucleotides: TGCAGCGTCTCGACAGGGACAAACACTGAAGCTTTCTTT. Translation: CSVSTGTNTEAFF.

The chain joins TRBV6-6 to TRBJ2-7, with D tentatively TRBD2 (7 bases). Trimming pared 0 bases from V and 3 bases from J, leaving 15 bases between. The CDR3 consists of 16 residues. Germline CDR1 and CDR2: MNHNY and SVGAGI (reference sequence). CDR3: CASSYSIRGASYEQYF. In DNA form, the CDR3 reads TGTGCCAGCAGTTACTCGATTCGGGGGGCCAGCTACGAGCAGTACTTC.

By its share, this clone is medium-sized. This chain uses TRBV6-1 with TRBJ1-2, with D perhaps matching TRBD1 (6 bases). Germline loops: CDR1 MNHNS, CDR2 SASEGT. V was clipped by 7 bases and J by 6 bases, with 21 bases between them. The CDR3 spans 15 residues. Here the CDR3 reads CASIVEDSGVNGYTF. As DNA, the CDR3 is TGTGCCAGCATCGTTGAGGACAGCGGCGTCAATGGCTACACCTTC.

Concerning this clone: Compared with germline, one end of the junction differs, possibly owing to a read error. The rearrangement uses TRBV7-7 and TRBJ2-5; possibly TRBD2 for D (6 bases). The germline CDR1 and CDR2 sequences are SSHAT and FNYEAQ (reference sequence). CDR3 length equals 16 residues. Here the CDR3 reads CASSRGGTAPQETQYF. CDR3 bases: TGTGCTAGCAGCCGAGGAGGGACCGCGCCTCAAGAGACCCAGTACTTC.

The V call is TRBV2, the J call TRBJ2-1; 11 bases align to TRBD1. Per the germline V gene, CDR1 is SNHLY and CDR2 is FYNNEI. V was clipped by 7 bases and J by 4 bases; unmatched bases: 6. The CDR3 is 15 amino acids. CDR3 loop: CASKSGQGVYNEQFF. CDR3 nucleotide sequence: TGTGCCAGCAAGTCGGGACAGGGGGTGTACAATGAGCAGTTCTTC.

V gene TRBV6-5 combines with J gene TRBJ2-3; D gene unclear. The V end was cut by 4 bases, the J end by 3 bases, with 8 bases between. Germline V gene sequence: CDR1 MNHEY, CDR2 SVGAGI. The CDR3 contains 13 residues. The CDR3 coding sequence is TGTGCCAGCAGTTCGGTTGCGACAGATACGCAGTATTTT. Its translation is CASSSVATDTQYF.

The chain recombines TRBV7-2 with TRBJ2-3, with D unresolved. CDR3 length: 12 amino acids. CDR1 is SGHTA and CDR2 is FQGNSA in the germline V gene. Trimming pared 4 bases from V and 3 bases from J, leaving 5 bases between. The CDR3 loop is CASSSYTDTQYF. Written as DNA, the CDR3 is TGTGCCAGCAGCTCGTATACAGATACGCAGTATTTT.

Of note for this clone: This may be a read error, as it is one base from a much larger clone. V gene TRBV7-6 combines with J gene TRBJ2-2, with 10 bases identical to TRBD1. The CDR3 consists of 17 residues. Germline values: CDR1 SGHVS, CDR2 FNYEAQ. The trim removed 3 bases at V and 0 bases at J, leaving 4 bases unmatched. CDR3 residues: CASSFRQGATNTGELFF. CDR3 DNA: TGTGCCAGCAGCTTCCGACAGGGGGCAACGAACACCGGGGAGCTGTTTTTT.

The rearrangement joins TRBV19 to TRBJ1-2; 8 nucleotides agree with TRBD1. Trimming took 1 base from V and 4 from J; bases not matched to a gene: 5. This CDR3 has 15 residues. The V gene's germline CDR1 is LNHDA and CDR2 SQIVND (reference sequence). In DNA, the CDR3 is TGTGCCAGTAGTATAGGGCCAGGGGGCGTCTATGGCTACACCTTC. Encoded protein: CASSIGPGGVYGYTF.

The chain carries TRBV10-3 and TRBJ1-1; TRBD1 matches at 7 bases. With V trimmed by 8 bases and J by 2 bases, 8 bases remained unmatched. CDR1 is ENHRY and CDR2 is SYGVKD in the germline V gene. This CDR3 region has 14 residues. Here the CDR3 reads CAIQRDRYNTEAFF. As DNA, the CDR3 is TGTGCCATCCAACGGGACAGATACAACACTGAAGCTTTCTTT.

The J gene is TRBJ1-6, the V gene TRBV5-4, with TRBD1 as a possible D gene (5 bases). Germline CDR1 is SGHNT and CDR2 is YYREEE (reference sequence). The CDR3 is 16 residues long. Trimming left V 3 bases short and J 0 bases short, with 10 bases between. This CDR3 is CASSWDGSSYNSPLHF. The CDR3 nucleotides are TGTGCCAGCAGCTGGGACGGGAGCTCCTATAATTCACCCCTCCACTTT.

This chain uses TRBV9 with TRBJ2-7; TRBD1 agrees at 9 bases. The CDR3 totals 18 residues. Germline V gene lookup returns CDR1 SGDLS and CDR2 YYNGEE. V shed 0 bases, J shed 4 bases, and the junction held 14 bases outside the gene matches. The CDR3 coding sequence is TGTGCCAGCAGCGTAGATAGTTCACCCGGGACAGGGATGTACGAGCAGTACTTC. It yields the protein CASSVDSSPGTGMYEQYF.

This clone has just a few counts. The chain carries TRBV6-1 and TRBJ2-3; 12 bases fit TRBD2. Per germline, CDR1 MNHNS and CDR2 SASEGT. Germline trimming cut 2 bases from V and 4 bases from J; bases unmatched to any gene: 1. The CDR3 contains 15 residues. DNA for the CDR3: TGTGCCAGCAGTGAACTAGCGGGGGGGCCAGATACGCAGTATTTT. Translation: CASSELAGGPDTQYF.

The chain has TRBV6-5 and TRBJ1-4; D may be TRBD1 (5 bases). The CDR3 is 13 residues long. The V end lost 4 bases, the J end lost 4 bases, and 7 bases lay between the germline ends. Per the germline V gene, CDR1 is MNHEY and CDR2 is SVGAGI. The CDR3 bases are TGTGCCAGCAGTTGGGGACTTAATGAAAAACTGTTTTTT. Translating gives CASSWGLNEKLFF.

The gene calls are TRBV30 and TRBJ2-6, with a tentative D call TRBD2 (6 bases). The CDR3 runs to 14 residues. Looked up from germline, CDR1 is GTSNPN and CDR2 is SVGIG (reference sequence). Trimming cost V 8 bases and J 4 bases, with 15 bases left between them. CDR3 amino acids: CAGTREVGANVLTF. DNA for the CDR3: TGTGCCGGGACGAGGGAGGTGGGGGCCAACGTCCTGACTTTC.

V gene TRBV5-1 combines with J gene TRBJ2-2; 12 bases match TRBD2. This CDR3 is 18 amino acids long. Germline V gene sequence: CDR1 SGHRS, CDR2 YFSETQ. Unmatched junction bases numbered 6, after V lost 1 base and J lost 2 bases. CDR3 in DNA: TGCGCCAGCAGCTTGCAACTAGCGGGGGGACTAAACACCGGGGAGCTGTTTTTT. Protein sequence: CASSLQLAGGLNTGELFF.

The rearrangement joins TRBV2 to TRBJ2-7; 7 nucleotides match TRBD1. The CDR3 covers 16 residues. Germline V CDR1 and CDR2: SNHLY, FYNNEI. Trimming cost V 6 bases and J 5 bases; bases outside gene matches: 16. The CDR3 sequence: CASRITGTARTDEQYF. CDR3 DNA sequence: TGTGCCAGCAGAATAACTGGGACAGCCCGAACGGACGAGCAGTACTTC.

This clone appeared once. The J gene is TRBJ2-7, the V gene TRBV29-1, with a possible D match to TRBD2 (7 bases). Deletions cut 6 bases from V and 0 bases from J, with 12 bases between. The CDR3 runs to 13 residues. Germline values: CDR1 SQVTM, CDR2 ANQGSEA. The CDR3: CSVQGGDSYEQYF. CDR3 in DNA: TGCAGCGTCCAAGGGGGGGACTCCTACGAGCAGTACTTC.

This clone was detected a few times. This chain uses TRBV19 with TRBJ1-1; D perhaps matches TRBD1 (6 bases). With 6 bases removed from V and 6 bases from J, the gap between germline ends came to 17 bases. The CDR3 consists of 14 residues. Germline-derived CDR1 and CDR2 are LNHDA and SQIVND (reference sequence). Written as DNA, the CDR3 is TGTGCCAGTAGAGGCTATAGGACAGACTCTGAAGCTTTCTTT. Translated: CASRGYRTDSEAFF.

The chain employs TRBV19 and TRBJ1-1, with 8 bases identical to TRBD1. Germline V gene sequence: CDR1 LNHDA, CDR2 SQIVND (reference sequence). V lost 6 bases to trimming and J lost 3 bases; unmatched junction nucleotides: 9. The CDR3 covers 15 residues. The CDR3 sequence is CASRNLRGQHTEAFF. The CDR3 region has the DNA TGTGCCAGTAGGAATCTCAGGGGGCAGCACACTGAAGCTTTCTTT.

The rearrangement uses TRBV7-8 and TRBJ2-2, with D unresolved. Trimming shortened V by 5 bases and J by 2 bases, and 12 bases separated the two germline ends. From germline, CDR1 is SGHVS and CDR2 FQNEAQ. The CDR3 covers 15 residues. The CDR3 nucleotides read TGTGCCAGCAGCCCCCAGATCCGAAACACCGGGGAGCTGTTTTTT. It yields the protein CASSPQIRNTGELFF.

V usage is TRBV5-5 and J usage is TRBJ2-2, with D possibly matching TRBD1 (6 bases). Germline loops: CDR1 SGHKS, CDR2 YYEKEE (reference sequence). V gave up 0 bases and J gave up 0 bases, with 9 bases separating them. There are 16 residues in the CDR3. The CDR3 protein is CASSLGRTANTGELFF. The CDR3 nucleotides are TGTGCCAGCAGCTTGGGCCGGACAGCGAACACCGGGGAGCTGTTTTTT.

This clone was picked up one time. The chain links TRBV27 to TRBJ1-2; 12 bases line up with TRBD1. The CDR3 has 19 residues. Germline CDR1 MNHEY, CDR2 SMNVEV (reference sequence). V lost 4 bases to trimming and J lost 14 bases; unmatched junction nucleotides: 26. The CDR3 spells CASSSKPGTGGRPLPLQTF. The CDR3 nucleotides are TGTGCCAGCAGTTCAAAACCCGGGACAGGGGGCAGGCCCCTACCACTACAGACCTTC.

The V and J genes are TRBV4-1 and TRBJ1-5; no clear D gene. The ends were cut back, 0 bases at V and 12 bases at J, with 9 bases in the middle. Germline V CDR1 and CDR2: MGHRA, YSYEKL. The CDR3 has 12 amino acids. The CDR3 DNA is TGCGCCAGCAGCCAAGACGGCGGAGTCCAGCATTTT. Its translation: CASSQDGGVQHF.

The chain has TRBV19 and TRBJ2-3; D unresolved. The germline V and J ends were trimmed by 4 bases and 0 bases, with 8 bases remaining between them. The CDR3 is made up of 14 amino acids. Looked up from germline, CDR1 is LNHDA and CDR2 is SQIVND (reference sequence). In DNA, the CDR3 is TGTGCCAGTAGTAGCCCAACTAGCACAGATACGCAGTATTTT. Its protein is CASSSPTSTDTQYF.

Here the CDR3 reads CASSSSGGARRAYEQYF. The DNA for the CDR3 is TGTGCCAGCAGTTCGAGCGGGGGGGCAAGAAGGGCCTACGAGCAGTACTTC. The chain is built from TRBV6-4 and TRBJ2-7, with 10 bases lining up with TRBD2. The J segment lost 2 bases and the V segment lost 5 bases, leaving 12 bases of the junction unmatched. In germline, CDR1 is MRHNA, CDR2 SNTAGT. This CDR3 has 17 amino acids.

The J gene is TRBJ1-1, the V gene TRBV5-5; the D gene is possibly TRBD1 (6 bases). The CDR3 sequence is 15 residues long. Germline CDR1 reads SGHKS; CDR2 reads YYEKEE (reference sequence). V lost 8 bases and J lost 0, with 17 bases in between. The CDR3 sequence: CASNLWGTMNTEAFF. In nucleotides, the CDR3 is TGTGCCAGTAACCTTTGGGGGACAATGAACACTGAAGCTTTCTTT.

This chain connects TRBV5-6 to TRBJ1-4; 7 bases match TRBD1. The V segment lost 0 bases and the J segment 4 bases; nucleotides outside the gene matches: 6. This CDR3 is built from 16 residues. Per the germline V gene, CDR1 is SGHDT and CDR2 is YYEEEE. As DNA, the CDR3 is TGTGCCAGCAGCTTGGCCCGAGGGGGCGGTAATGAAAAACTGTTTTTT. This encodes CASSLARGGGNEKLFF.

This clone was seen a few times. The chain has TRBV2 and TRBJ2-7, with D tentatively TRBD1 (5 bases). CDR1 SNHLY and CDR2 FYNNEI come from the germline V gene. The CDR3 contains 13 residues. V was trimmed by 10 bases and J by 1 base, leaving 14 bases between them. CDR3 DNA sequence: TGTGCCACGAAGGGGATAGAGTCCTACGAGCAGTACTTC. This codes for CATKGIESYEQYF.